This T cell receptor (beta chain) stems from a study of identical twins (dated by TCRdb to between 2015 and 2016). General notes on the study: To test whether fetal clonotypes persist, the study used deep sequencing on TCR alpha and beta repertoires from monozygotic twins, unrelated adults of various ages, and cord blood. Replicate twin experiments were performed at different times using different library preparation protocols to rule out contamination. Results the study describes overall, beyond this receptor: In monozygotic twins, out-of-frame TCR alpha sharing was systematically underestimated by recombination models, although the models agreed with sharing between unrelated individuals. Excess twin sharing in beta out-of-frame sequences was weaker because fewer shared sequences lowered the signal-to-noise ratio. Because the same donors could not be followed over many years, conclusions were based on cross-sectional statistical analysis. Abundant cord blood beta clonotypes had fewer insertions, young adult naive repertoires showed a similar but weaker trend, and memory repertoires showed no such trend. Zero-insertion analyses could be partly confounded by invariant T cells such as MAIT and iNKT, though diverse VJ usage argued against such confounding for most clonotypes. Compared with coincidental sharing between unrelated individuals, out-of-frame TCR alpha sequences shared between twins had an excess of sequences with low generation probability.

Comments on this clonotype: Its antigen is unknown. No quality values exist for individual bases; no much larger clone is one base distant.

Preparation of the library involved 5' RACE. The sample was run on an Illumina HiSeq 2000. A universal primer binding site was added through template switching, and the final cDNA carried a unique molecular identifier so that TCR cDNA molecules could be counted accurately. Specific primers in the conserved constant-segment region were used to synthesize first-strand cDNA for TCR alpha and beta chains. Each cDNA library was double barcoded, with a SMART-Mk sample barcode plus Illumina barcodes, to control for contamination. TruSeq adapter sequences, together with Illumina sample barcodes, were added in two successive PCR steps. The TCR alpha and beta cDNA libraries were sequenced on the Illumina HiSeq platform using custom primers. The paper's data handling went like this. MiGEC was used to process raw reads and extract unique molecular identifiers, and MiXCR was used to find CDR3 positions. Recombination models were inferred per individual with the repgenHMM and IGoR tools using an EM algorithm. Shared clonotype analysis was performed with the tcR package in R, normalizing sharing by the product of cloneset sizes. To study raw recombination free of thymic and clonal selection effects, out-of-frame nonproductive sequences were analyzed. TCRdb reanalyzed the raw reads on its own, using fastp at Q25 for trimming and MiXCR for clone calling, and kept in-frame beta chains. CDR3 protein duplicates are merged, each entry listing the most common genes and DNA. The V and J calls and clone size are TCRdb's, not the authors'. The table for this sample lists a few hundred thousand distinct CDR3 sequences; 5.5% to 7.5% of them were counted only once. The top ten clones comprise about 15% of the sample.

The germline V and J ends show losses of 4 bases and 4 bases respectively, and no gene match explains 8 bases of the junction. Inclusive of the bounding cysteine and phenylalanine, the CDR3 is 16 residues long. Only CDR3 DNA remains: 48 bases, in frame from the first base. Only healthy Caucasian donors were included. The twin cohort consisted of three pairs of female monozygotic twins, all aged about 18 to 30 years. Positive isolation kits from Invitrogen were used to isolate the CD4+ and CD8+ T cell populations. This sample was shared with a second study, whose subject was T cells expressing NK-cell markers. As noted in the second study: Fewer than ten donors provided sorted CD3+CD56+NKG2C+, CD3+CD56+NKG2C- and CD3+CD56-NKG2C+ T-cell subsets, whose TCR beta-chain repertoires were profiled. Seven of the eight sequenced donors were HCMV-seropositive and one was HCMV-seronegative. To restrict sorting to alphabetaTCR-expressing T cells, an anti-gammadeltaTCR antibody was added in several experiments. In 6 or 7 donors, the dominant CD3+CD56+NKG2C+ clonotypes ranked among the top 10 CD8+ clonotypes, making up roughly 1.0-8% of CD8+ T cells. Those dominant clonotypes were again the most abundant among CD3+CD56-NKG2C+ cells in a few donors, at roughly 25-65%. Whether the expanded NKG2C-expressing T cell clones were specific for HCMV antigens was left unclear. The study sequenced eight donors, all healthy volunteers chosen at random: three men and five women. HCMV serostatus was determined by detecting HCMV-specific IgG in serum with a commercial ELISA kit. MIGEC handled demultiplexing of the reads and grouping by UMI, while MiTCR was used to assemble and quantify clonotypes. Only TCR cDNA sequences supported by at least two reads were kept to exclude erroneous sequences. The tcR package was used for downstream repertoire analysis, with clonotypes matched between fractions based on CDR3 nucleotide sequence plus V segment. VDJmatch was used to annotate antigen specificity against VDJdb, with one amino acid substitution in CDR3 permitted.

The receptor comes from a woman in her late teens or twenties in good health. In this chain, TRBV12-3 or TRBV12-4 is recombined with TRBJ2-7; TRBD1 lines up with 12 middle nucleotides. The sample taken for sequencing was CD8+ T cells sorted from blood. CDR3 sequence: CASSSVGTGGRYEQYF. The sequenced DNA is TGTGCCAGCAGTTCCGTGGGGACAGGGGGCAGGTACGAGCAGTACTTC.